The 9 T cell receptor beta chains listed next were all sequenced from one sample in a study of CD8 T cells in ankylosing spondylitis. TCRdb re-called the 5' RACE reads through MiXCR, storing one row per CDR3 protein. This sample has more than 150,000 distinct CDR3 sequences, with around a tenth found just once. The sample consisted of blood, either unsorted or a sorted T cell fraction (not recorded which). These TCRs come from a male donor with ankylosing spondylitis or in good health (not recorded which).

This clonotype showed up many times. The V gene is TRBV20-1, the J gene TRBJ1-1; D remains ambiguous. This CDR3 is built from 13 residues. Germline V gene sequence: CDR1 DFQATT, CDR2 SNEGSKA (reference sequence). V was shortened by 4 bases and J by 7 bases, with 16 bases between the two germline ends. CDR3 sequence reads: CSAKETGTVEAFF. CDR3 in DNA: TGCAGTGCTAAGGAAACCGGTACCGTTGAAGCTTTCTTT.

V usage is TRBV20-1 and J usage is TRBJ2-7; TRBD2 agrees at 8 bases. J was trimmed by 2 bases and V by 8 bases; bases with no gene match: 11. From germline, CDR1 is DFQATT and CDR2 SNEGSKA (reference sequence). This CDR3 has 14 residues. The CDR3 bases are TGCAGTCACACCCGGGCTAGCGGGCCCTACGAGCAGTACTTC. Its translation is CSHTRASGPYEQYF.

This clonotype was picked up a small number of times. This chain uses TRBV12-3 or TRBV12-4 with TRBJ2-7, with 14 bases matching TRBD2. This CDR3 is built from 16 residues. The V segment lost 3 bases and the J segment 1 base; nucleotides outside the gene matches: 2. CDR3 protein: CASSFRTSGGSYEQYF. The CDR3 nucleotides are TGTGCCAGCAGTTTTCGGACTAGCGGGGGGTCCTACGAGCAGTACTTC.

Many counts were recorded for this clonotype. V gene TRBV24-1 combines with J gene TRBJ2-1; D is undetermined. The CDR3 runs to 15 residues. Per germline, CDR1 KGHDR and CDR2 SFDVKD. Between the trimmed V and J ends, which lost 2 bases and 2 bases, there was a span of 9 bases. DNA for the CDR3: TGTGCCACCAGTGATTCGACACAAGCCTACAATGAGCAGTTCTTC. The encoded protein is CATSDSTQAYNEQFF.

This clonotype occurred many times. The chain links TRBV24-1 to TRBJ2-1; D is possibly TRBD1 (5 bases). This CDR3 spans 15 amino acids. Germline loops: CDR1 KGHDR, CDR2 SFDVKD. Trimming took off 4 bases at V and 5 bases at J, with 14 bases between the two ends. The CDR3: CATSEASQGNNEQFF. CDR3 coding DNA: TGTGCCACCAGTGAGGCAAGTCAGGGAAACAATGAGCAGTTCTTC.

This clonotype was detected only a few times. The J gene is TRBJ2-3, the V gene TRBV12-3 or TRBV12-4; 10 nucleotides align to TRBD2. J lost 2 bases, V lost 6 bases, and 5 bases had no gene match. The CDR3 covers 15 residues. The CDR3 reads CASRGLAAYTDTQYF. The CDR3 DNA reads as TGTGCCAGCAGAGGACTAGCGGCTTACACAGATACGCAGTATTTT.

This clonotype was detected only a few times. CDR3 bases: TGTGCCAGCAGTCTTGGGACTAGCGGGAGGGCCTACAATGAGCAGTTCTTC. It yields the protein CASSLGTSGRAYNEQFF. This chain links TRBV12-3 or TRBV12-4 with TRBJ2-1; 16 bases are a match to TRBD2. The CDR3 has 17 residues. V was clipped by 5 bases and J by 2 bases; unmatched bases: 3.

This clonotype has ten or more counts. CDR3 DNA: TGTGCCAGCAGTTTTGGGAGGGAAGCGAATACGCAGTATTTT. Its translation is CASSFGREANTQYF. The chain joins TRBV25-1 to TRBJ2-3; 7 bases align to TRBD2. V trimming: 5 bases; J trimming: 7 bases; junction bases outside the gene matches: 9. Germline assignment: CDR1 MGHDK and CDR2 SYGVNS. The CDR3 consists of 14 residues.

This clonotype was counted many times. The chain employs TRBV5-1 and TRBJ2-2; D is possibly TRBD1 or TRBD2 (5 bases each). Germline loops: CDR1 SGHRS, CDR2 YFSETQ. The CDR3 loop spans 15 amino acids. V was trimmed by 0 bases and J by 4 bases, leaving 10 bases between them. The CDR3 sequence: CASSLGTRGTGELFF. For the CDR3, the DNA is TGCGCCAGCAGCTTGGGGACACGGGGCACCGGGGAGCTGTTTTTT.